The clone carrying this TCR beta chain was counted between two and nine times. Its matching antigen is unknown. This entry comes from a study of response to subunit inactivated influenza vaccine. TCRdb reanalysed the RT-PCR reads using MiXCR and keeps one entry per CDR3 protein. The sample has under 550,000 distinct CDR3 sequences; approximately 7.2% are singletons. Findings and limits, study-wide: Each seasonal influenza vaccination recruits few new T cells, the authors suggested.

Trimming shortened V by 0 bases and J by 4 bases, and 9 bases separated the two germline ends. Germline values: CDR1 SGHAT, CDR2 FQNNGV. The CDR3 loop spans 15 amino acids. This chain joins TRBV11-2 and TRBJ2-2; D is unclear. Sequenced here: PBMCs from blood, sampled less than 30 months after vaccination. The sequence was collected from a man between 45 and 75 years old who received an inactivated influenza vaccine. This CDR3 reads CASSLERSLTGELFF. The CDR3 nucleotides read TGTGCCAGCAGCTTAGAACGGTCGCTCACCGGGGAGCTGTTTTTT.